The T cell receptor (beta chain) under discussion was sequenced for a study of T cell repertoires in cytomegalovirus infection. Overall study context: The public TCR beta signatures pointed to both CMV infection and matching HLA type.

TCRdb reanalysed the reads using MiXCR and keeps one entry per CDR3 protein. This table has hundreds of thousands of distinct CDR3 sequences, under 40% appearing once. Worth noting for this clonotype: Its antigen is still unknown.

CDR1 is SGHTA and CDR2 is FQGNSA in the germline V gene. CDR3 size: 12 residues. V dropped 5 bases and J dropped 7 bases, with 11 bases sitting between them. Findings of the study overall: What dominated the ex vivo response were HLA-C-restricted CMV-specific TCR beta clonotypes. Individuals carrying CMV plus the relevant HLA were identified by cumulative frequency of public TCR beta families.

The rearrangement joins TRBV7-2 to TRBJ2-5; D remains unclear. This TCR was recovered from a human donor in good health (CMV status not recorded). Some clones in this sample may be carry-over from other donors' samples. The specimen was PBMCs. CDR3 amino acids: CASSPVSLTQYF. CDR3 bases: TGTGCCAGCAGCCCGGTTTCTTTGACCCAGTACTTC.